The TCR beta chain under discussion was sequenced for a study of cytomegalovirus exposure and HLA in healthy donors. Study results and caveats: High sensitivity and specificity were reportedly achieved when the classifier diagnosed cytomegalovirus status.

It was with 60 Vbeta and 13 Jbeta primers that the PCR ran. TCRdb's copy holds only in-frame clones and misses some; the assay was immunoSEQ multiplex PCR. The repertoire includes 130,000 or so clones, roughly 70% of them detected once, and less than 4.5% sits in the top ten. Remarks on this clone: The antigen remains undetermined.

Germline CDR1 and CDR2: SNHLY and FYNNEI. The CDR3 totals 14 residues. The V gene lost 0 bases and the J gene lost 3 bases, with 6 bases spanning the gap. The chain links TRBV2 to TRBJ1-5; D gene uncertain. Input material: PBMCs. This TCR was recovered from a man aged 50 or older in good health and CMV-seropositive. The CDR3 loop is CASSEAGFNQPQHF. The DNA of the CDR3 is TGTGCCAGCAGTGAAGCCGGGTTCAATCAGCCCCAGCATTTT.